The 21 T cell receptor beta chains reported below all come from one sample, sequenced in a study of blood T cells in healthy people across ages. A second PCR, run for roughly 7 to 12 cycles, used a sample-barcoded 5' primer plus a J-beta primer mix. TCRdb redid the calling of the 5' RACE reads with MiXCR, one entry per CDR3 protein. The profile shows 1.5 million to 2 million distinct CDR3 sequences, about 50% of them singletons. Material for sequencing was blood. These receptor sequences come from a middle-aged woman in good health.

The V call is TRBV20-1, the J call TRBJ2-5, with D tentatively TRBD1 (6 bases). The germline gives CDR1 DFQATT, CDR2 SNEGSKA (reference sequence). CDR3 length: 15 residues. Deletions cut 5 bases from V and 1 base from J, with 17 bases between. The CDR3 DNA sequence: TGCAGTGCTTGGTCAGGGGACAAGGGCCAAGAGACCCAGTACTTC. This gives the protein CSAWSGDKGQETQYF.

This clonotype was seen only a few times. The CDR3 region is CASSQGGQGRSGYTF. Here the CDR3 DNA reads TGCGCCAGCAGCCAAGGAGGACAGGGACGGAGTGGCTACACCTTC. V and J are TRBV4-1 and TRBJ1-2; 8 positions match TRBD1. CDR1 and CDR2 from the germline V gene are MGHRA and YSYEKL. This CDR3 comprises 15 residues. The V segment lost 1 base and the J segment 7 bases; nucleotides outside the gene matches: 8.

The CDR3 sequence: CSGLQGANTEAFF. CDR3 DNA: TGCAGCGGTCTACAGGGTGCGAACACTGAAGCTTTCTTT. The chain employs TRBV29-1 and TRBJ1-1; D may be TRBD1 (6 bases). Deletions cut 7 bases from V and 1 base from J, with 13 bases between. The CDR3 sequence is 13 residues long. The germline V gene has CDR1 SQVTM and CDR2 ANQGSEA. Supplemented by reference TRBV29-1 and TRBJ1-1, the full variable domain reads SAVISQKPSRDICQRGTSLTIQCQVDSQVTMMFWYRQQPGQSLTLIATANQGSEATYESGFVIDKFPISRPNLTFSTLTVSNMSPEDSSIYLCSGLQGANTEAFFGQGTRLTVV.

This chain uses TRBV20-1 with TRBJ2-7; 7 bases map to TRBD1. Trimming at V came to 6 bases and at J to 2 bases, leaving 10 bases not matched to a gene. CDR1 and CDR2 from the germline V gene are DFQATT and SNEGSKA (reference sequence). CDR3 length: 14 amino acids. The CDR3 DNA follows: TGCAGTGCAAAGCGACAGGGTCCCACCTACGAGCAGTACTTC. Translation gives CSAKRQGPTYEQYF.

As DNA, the CDR3 is TGTGCCAGCAGCTTAGATCGTGGCGGACGCTCCTACAATGAGCAGTTCTTC. Residues: CASSLDRGGRSYNEQFF. The chain carries TRBV7-9 and TRBJ2-1; D gene ambiguous. V lost 1 base and J lost 0, with 13 bases in between. In germline, CDR1 is SEHNR, CDR2 FQNEAQ (reference sequence). The CDR3 contains 17 residues.

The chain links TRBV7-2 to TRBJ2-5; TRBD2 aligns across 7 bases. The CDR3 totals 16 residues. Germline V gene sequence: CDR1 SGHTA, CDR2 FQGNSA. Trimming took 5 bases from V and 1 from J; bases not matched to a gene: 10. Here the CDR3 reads CASSLYLRGVQETQYF. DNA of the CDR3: TGTGCCAGCAGCCTGTACCTTCGGGGGGTCCAAGAGACCCAGTACTTC.

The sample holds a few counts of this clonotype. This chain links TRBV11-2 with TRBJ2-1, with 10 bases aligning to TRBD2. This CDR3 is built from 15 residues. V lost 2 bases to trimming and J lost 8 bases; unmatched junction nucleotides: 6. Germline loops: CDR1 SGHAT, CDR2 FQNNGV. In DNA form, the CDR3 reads TGTGCCAGCAGCTTAACTAGCGGGGCGGTCCATGAGCAGTTCTTC. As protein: CASSLTSGAVHEQFF. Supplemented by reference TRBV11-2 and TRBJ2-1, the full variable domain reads EAGVAQSPRYKIIEKRQSVAFWCNPISGHATLYWYQQILGQGPKLLIQFQNNGVVDDSQLPKDRFSAERLKGVDSTLKIQPAKLEDSAVYLCASSLTSGAVHEQFFGPGTRLTVL.

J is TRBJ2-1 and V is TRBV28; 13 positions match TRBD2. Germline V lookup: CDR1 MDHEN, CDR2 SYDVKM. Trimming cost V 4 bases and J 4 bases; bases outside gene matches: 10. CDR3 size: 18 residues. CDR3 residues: CASSSSRTSGGPYNEQFF. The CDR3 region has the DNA TGTGCCAGCAGTTCCTCTCGGACTAGCGGGGGACCATACAATGAGCAGTTCTTC.

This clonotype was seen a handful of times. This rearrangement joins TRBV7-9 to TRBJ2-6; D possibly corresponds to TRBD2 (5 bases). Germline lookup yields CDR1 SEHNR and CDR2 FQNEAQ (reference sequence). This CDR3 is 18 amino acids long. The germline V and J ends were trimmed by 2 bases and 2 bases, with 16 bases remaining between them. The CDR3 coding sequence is TGTGCCAGCAGCTTATCCCGGGGAGCCTACACTGGGGCCAACGTCCTGACTTTC. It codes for CASSLSRGAYTGANVLTF.

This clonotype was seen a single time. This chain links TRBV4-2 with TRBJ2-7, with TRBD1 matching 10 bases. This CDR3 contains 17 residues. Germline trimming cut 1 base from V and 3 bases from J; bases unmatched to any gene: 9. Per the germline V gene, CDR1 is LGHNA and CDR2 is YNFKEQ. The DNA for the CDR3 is TGTGCCAGCAGCCAAGCTTCGACAGGGGGCCAATTCTACGAGCAGTACTTC. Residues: CASSQASTGGQFYEQYF.

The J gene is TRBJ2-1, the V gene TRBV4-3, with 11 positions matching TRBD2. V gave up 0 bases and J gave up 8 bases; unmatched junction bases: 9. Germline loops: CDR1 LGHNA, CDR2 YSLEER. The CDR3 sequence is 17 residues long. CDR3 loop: CASSQDFLAGGLDEQFF. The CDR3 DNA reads TGCGCCAGCAGCCAAGATTTTCTAGCGGGGGGCCTCGATGAGCAGTTCTTC.

CDR3 bases: TGCGCCAGCAGCTTTGATGGTCCCACTGAAGCTTTCTTT. Amino acid sequence: CASSFDGPTEAFF. The chain carries TRBV5-1 and TRBJ1-1; D gene uncertain. The V and J ends lost 2 bases and 4 bases respectively, with 9 bases between them. The CDR3 has 13 amino acids. Germline CDR1 reads SGHRS; CDR2 reads YFSETQ.

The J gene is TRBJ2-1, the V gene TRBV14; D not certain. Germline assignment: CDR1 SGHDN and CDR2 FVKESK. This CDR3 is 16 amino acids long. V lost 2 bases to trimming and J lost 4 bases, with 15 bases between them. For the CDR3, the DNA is TGTGCCAGCAGCCAAAGGGTGCGGACGCTATACAATGAGCAGTTCTTC. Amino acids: CASSQRVRTLYNEQFF.

The CDR3 region is CASSPQVLSYNEQYF. DNA of the CDR3: TGCGCCAGCAGCCCCCAGGTCCTCTCCTACAATGAGCAGTACTTC. The chain has TRBV4-3 and TRBJ2-1; D gene ambiguous. The better agreement between TRBJ2-7 and the DNA end casts doubt on the J call. Germline V gene sequence: CDR1 LGHNA, CDR2 YSLEER. The CDR3 is 15 residues long.

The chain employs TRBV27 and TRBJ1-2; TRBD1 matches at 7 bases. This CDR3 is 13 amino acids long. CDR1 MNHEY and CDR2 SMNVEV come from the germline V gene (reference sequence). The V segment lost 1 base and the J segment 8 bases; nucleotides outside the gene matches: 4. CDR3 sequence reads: CASSLLAGGGYTF. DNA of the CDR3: TGTGCCAGCAGTTTATTGGCAGGGGGGGGCTACACCTTC.

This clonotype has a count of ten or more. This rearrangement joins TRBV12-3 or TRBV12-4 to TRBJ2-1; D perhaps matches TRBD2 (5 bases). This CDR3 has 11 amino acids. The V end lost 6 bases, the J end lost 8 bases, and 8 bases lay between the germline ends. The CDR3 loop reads CASSFGDEQFF. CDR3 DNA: TGTGCCAGCAGCTTCGGGGATGAGCAGTTCTTC.

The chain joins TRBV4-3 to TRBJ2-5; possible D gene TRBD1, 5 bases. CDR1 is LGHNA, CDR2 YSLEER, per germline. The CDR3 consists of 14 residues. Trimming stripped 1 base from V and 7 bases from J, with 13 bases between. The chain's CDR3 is CASSQGPGLATQYF. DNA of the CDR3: TGCGCCAGCAGCCAAGGTCCAGGGTTGGCGACCCAGTACTTC.

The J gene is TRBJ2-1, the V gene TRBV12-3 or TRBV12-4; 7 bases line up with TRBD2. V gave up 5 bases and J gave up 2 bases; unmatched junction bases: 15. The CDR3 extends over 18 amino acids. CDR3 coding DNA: TGTGCCAGCAGTGGGGAGGGGAGCGGGGTGAGGACCTACAATGAGCAGTTCTTC. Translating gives CASSGEGSGVRTYNEQFF.

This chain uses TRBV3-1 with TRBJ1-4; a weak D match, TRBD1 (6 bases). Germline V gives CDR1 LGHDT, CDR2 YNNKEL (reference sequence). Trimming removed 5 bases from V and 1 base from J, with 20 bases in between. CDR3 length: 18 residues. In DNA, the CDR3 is TGTGCCAGCAGCTATAACAGGGAGAGGGAGCAAACTAATGAAAAACTGTTTTTT. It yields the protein CASSYNREREQTNEKLFF. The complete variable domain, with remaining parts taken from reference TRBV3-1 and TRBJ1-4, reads DTAVSQTPKYLVTQMGNDKSIKCEQNLGHDTMYWYKQDSKKFLKIMFSYNNKELIINETVPNRFSPKSPDKAHLNLHINSLELGDSAVYFCASSYNREREQTNEKLFFGSGTQLSVL.

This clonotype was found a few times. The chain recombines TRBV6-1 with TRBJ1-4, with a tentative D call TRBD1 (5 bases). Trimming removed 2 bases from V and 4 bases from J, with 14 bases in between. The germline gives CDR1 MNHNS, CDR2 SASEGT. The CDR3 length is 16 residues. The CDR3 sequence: CASSERGLILNEKLFF. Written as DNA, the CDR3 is TGTGCCAGCAGTGAACGGGGCCTCATCCTTAATGAAAAACTGTTTTTT.

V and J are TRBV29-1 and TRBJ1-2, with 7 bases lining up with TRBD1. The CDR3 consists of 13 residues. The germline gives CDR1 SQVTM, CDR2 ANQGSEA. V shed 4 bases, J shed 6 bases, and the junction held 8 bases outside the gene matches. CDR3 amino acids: CSVGQGSAHGYTF. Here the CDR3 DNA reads TGCAGCGTTGGACAGGGTAGCGCCCATGGCTACACCTTC.